A selection of T cell receptor beta chains follows, all from one sample in a study of T cell responses to AZD1222 COVID-19 vaccine. Some clones are missing from TCRdb's copy, which holds only in-frame ones; the method was immunoSEQ multiplex PCR. The profile covers some 130,000 clones, with 85% to 90% appearing a single time and more than 20% taken by the ten largest. The sample here was peripheral blood, taken on day 0 of AZD1222 vaccination. These receptor sequences come from an adult in good health. Each CDR3 is given with its conserved first and last residue. Each record gives: D gene, clone size, J gene, V gene, CDR3 protein, CDR3 DNA. D genes are given only for firm matches. Part of the rows lack a size; the others show once, few, many or a class for expanded clones.

>NA|NA|TRBJ2-7|TRBV18
CASSPSTGKQTYEQYF
TGTGCCAGCTCACCGTCTACGGGAAAGCAAACCTACGAGCAGTACTTC
>NA|NA|TRBJ1-2|TRBV11-2
CASSLGGRDSTF
TGTGCCAGCAGCTTAGGAGGCAGAGACAGCACCTTC
>NA|NA|TRBJ1-2|TRBV5-8
CASSLDGRVGYGYTF
TGTGCCAGCAGCTTGGACGGCAGGGTGGGCTATGGCTACACCTTC
>TRBD1|NA|TRBJ1-1|TRBV10-3
CAISDRGFTEAFF
TGTGCCATCAGTGACAGGGGGTTCACTGAAGCTTTCTTT
>NA|once|TRBJ1-6|TRBV5-1
CASSTTGFDNSPLHF
TGCGCCAGCAGCACCACAGGGTTTGATAATTCACCCCTCCACTTT
>NA|NA|TRBJ1-2|TRBV7-2
CASSFSSGDYGYTF
TGTGCCAGCAGCTTTTCTTCAGGGGACTATGGCTACACCTTC
>NA|NA|TRBJ1-3|TRBV5-1
CASSLAGGAGGNTIYF
TGCGCCAGCAGCTTGGCCGGTGGGGCAGGAGGAAACACCATATATTTT
>NA|NA|TRBJ1-2|TRBV7-6
CASSLSDSVNYGYTF
TGTGCCAGCAGCTTATCGGACAGCGTTAACTATGGCTACACCTTC
>NA|NA|TRBJ1-2|TRBV5-1
CASSLGIYGYTF
TGCGCCAGCAGCTTAGGAATCTATGGCTACACCTTC
>NA|once|TRBJ1-2|TRBV6-2/TRBV6-3
CASSLPRARDYGYTF
TGTGCCAGCAGCCTCCCCCGGGCCAGAGACTATGGCTACACCTTC